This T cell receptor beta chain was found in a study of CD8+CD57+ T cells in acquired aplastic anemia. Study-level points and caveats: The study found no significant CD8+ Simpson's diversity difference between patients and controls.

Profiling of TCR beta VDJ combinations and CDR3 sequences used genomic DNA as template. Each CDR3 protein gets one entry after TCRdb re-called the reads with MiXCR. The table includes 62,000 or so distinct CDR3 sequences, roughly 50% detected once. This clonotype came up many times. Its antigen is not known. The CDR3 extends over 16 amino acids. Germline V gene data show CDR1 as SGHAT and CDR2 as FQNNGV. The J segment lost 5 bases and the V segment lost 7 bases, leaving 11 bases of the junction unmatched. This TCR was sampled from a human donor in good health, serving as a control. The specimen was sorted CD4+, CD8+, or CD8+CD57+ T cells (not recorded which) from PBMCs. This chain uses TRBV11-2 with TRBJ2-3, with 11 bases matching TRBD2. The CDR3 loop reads CASTFRRLAGGDTQYF. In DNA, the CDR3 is TGTGCCAGCACCTTTAGGCGGCTAGCGGGAGGAGATACGCAGTATTTT.